This T cell receptor beta chain appears in the sequencing data of a study of blood T cell repertoires in COVID-19. CDR1 MNHEY and CDR2 SVGAGI come from the germline V gene. The CDR3 is made up of 16 amino acids. Trimming pared 0 bases from V and 0 bases from J, leaving 9 bases between. The repertoire was sequenced with immunoSEQ multiplex PCR; TCRdb's copy has only in-frame clones and lacks some. The sample lists some 250,000 clones; 80% to 90% were seen once. The sequence was obtained from a woman between 45 and 60 years old who had recovered from COVID-19. The chain uses TRBV6-5 and TRBJ1-3, with no clear D. Sequenced input: PBMCs or T cells enriched from blood (not recorded which). The CDR3 reads CASSYSAASSGNTIYF. CDR3 sequence (DNA): TGTGCCAGCAGTTACTCCGCGGCCAGCTCTGGAAACACCATATATTTT.